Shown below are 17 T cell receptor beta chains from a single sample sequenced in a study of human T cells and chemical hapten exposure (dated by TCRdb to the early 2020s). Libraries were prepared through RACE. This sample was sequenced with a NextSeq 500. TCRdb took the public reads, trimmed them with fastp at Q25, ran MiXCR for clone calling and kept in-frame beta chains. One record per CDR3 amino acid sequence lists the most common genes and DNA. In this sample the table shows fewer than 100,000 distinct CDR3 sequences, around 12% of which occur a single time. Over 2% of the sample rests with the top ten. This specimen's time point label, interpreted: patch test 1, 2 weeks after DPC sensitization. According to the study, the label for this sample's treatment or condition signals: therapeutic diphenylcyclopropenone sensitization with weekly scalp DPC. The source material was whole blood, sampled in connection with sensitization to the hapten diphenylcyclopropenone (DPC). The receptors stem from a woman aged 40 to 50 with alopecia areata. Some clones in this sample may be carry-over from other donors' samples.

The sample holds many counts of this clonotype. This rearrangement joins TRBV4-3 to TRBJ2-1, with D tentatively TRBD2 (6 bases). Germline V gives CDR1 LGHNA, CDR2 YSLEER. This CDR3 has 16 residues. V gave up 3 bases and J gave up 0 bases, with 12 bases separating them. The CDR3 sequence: CASSHFKRVSYNEQFF. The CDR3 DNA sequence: TGCGCCAGCAGCCATTTTAAGCGGGTCTCCTACAATGAGCAGTTCTTC.

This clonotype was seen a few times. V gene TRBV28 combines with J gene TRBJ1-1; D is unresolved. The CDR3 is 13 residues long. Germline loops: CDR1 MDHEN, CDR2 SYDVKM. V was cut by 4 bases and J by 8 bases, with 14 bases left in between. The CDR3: CASSSPLPPEAFF. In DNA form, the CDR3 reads TGTGCCAGCAGTTCTCCACTCCCCCCAGAAGCTTTCTTT. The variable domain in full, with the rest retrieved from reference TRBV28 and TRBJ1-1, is DVKVTQSSRYLVKRTGEKVFLECVQDMDHENMFWYRQDPGLGLRLIYFSYDVKMKEKGDIPEGYSVSREKKERFSLILESASTNQTSMYLCASSSPLPPEAFFGQGTRLTVV.

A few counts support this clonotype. CDR3 bases: TGCAGTACCCATCATAATATGTACGAGCAGTACTTC. Protein sequence: CSTHHNMYEQYF. This chain connects TRBV20-1 to TRBJ2-7; D gene uncertain. The V and J ends lost 8 bases and 4 bases respectively, with 15 bases between them. In germline, CDR1 is DFQATT, CDR2 SNEGSKA (reference sequence). CDR3 length: 12 residues.

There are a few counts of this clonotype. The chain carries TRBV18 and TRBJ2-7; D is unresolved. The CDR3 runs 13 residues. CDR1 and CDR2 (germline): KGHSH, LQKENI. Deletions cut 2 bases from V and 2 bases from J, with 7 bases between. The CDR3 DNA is TGTGCCAGCTCACCAGGCAAACCCTACGAGCAGTACTTC. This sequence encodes CASSPGKPYEQYF.

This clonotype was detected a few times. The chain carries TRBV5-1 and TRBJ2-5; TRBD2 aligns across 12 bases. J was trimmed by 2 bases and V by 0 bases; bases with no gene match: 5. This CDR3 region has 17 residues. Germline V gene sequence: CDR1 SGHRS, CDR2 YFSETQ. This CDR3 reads CASSLVGTSGLQETQYF. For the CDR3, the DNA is TGCGCCAGCAGCTTGGTTGGGACTAGCGGGCTACAAGAGACCCAGTACTTC.

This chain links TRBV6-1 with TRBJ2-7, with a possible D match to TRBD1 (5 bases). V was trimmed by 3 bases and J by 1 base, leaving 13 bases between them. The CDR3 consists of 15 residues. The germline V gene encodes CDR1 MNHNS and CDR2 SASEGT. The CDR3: CASSDARAGSYEQYF. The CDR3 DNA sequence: TGTGCCAGCAGTGATGCCCGGGCAGGGTCCTACGAGCAGTACTTC.

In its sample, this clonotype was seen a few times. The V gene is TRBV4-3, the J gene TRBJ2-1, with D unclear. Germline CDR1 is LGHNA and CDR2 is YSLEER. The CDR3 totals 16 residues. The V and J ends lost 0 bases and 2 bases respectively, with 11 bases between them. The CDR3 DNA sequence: TGCGCCAGCAGCCAAGAATCCCACAAAACCTACAATGAGCAGTTCTTC. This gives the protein CASSQESHKTYNEQFF.

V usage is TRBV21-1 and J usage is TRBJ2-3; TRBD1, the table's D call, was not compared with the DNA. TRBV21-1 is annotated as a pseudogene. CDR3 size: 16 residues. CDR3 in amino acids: CASSKEEAGGTDTQYF. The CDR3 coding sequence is TGTGCCAGCAGCAAAGAAGAGGCAGGGGGCACAGATACGCAGTATTTT.

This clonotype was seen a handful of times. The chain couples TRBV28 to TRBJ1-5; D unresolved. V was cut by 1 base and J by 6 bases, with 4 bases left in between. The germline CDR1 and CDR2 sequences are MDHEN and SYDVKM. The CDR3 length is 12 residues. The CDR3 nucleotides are TGTGCCAGCAGTTTATCCGGTCAGCCCCAGCATTTT. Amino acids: CASSLSGQPQHF.

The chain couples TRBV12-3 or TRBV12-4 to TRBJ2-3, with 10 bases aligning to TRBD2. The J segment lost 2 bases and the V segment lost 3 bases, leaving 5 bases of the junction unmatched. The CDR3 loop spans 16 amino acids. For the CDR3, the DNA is TGTGCCAGCAGTTTTAGACTAGCGGGTCTCACAGATACGCAGTATTTT. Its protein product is CASSFRLAGLTDTQYF.

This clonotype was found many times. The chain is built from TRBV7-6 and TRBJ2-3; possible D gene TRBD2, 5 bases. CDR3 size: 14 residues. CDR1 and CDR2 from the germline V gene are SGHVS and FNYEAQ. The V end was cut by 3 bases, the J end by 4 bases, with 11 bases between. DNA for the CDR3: TGTGCCAGCAGCTTCGGACTTCAATCAGATACGCAGTATTTT. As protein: CASSFGLQSDTQYF.

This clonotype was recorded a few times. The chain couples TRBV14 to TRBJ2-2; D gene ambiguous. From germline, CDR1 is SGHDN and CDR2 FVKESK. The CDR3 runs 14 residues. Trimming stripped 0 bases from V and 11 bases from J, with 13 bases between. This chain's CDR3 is CASSQEVTPPELFF. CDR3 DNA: TGTGCCAGCAGCCAAGAGGTGACCCCGCCTGAGCTGTTTTTT.

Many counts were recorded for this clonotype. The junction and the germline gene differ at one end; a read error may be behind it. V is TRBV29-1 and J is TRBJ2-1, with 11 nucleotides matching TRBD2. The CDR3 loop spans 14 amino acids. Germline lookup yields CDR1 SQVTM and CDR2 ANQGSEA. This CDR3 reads CSVDSSGRYSEQFF. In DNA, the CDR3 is TGCAGCGTCGACTCTAGCGGGAGGTACAGTGAGCAGTTCTTC.

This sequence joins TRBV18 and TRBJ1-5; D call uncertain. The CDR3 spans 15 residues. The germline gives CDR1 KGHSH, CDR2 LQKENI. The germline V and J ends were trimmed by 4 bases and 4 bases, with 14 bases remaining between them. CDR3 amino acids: CASSRGGGSNQPQHF. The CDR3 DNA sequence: TGTGCCAGCTCACGCGGAGGCGGATCGAATCAGCCCCAGCATTTT. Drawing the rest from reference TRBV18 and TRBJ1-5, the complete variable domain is NAGVMQNPRHLVRRRGQEARLRCSPMKGHSHVYWYRQLPEEGLKFMVYLQKENIIDESGMPKERFSAEFPKEGPSILRIQQVVRGDSAAYFCASSRGGGSNQPQHFGDGTRLSIL.

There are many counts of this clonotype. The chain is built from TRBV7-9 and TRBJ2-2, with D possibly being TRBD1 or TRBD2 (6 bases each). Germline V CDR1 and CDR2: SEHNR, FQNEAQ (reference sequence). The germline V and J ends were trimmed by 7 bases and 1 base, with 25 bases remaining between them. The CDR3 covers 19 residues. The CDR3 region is CASTYSRSWGAENTGELFF. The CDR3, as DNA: TGTGCCAGCACCTATTCGCGAAGTTGGGGGGCGGAGAACACCGGGGAGCTGTTTTTT.

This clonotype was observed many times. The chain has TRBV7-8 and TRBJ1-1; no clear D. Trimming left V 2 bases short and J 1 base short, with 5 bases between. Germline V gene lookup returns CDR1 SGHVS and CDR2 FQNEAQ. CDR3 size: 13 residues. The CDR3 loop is CASSLYQNTEAFF. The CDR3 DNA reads TGTGCCAGCAGCTTATACCAGAACACTGAAGCTTTCTTT.

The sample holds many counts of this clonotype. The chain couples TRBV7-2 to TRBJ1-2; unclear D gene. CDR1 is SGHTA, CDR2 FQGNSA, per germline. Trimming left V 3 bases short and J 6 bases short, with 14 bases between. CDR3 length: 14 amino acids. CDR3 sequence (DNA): TGTGCCAGCAGCTTGTTACAAGCCCAGAATGGCTACACCTTC. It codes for CASSLLQAQNGYTF. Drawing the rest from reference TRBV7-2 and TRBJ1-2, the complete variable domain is GAGVSQSPSNKVTEKGKDVELRCDPISGHTALYWYRQSLGQGLEFLIYFQGNSAPDKSGLPSDRFSAERTGGSVSTLTIQRTQQEDSAVYLCASSLLQAQNGYTFGSGTRLTVV.